The clone carrying this T cell receptor beta chain was observed a few times. Original analysis: Estimation of nucleated cell counts relied on the amplification of reference gene primers. The data were produced by immunoSEQ multiplex PCR, yet TCRdb's version contains in-frame clones alone and is incomplete. That table supplies the V and J calls and clone size; D and trimming were determined from the DNA. The sample has 65,000 to 85,000 clones; over 75% are singletons. The data originate from a study of blood T cell repertoires in COVID-19. Background on the study: Some COVID-19 samples were acute and others convalescent; all came from the United States, Italy and Spain. PBMCs, B-cell-depleted T cells, or T cells were the source of the cDNA or gDNA that made up the material.

Germline loops: CDR1 MNHNS, CDR2 SASEGT. V was trimmed by 1 base and J by 1 base, leaving 7 bases between them. The CDR3 has 14 residues. The specimen was peripheral blood. The source of this sequence is a human donor in a cohort sampled during active COVID-19. The gene calls are TRBV6-1 and TRBJ1-1; D perhaps matches TRBD1 (5 bases). This CDR3 reads CASSEGGKNTEAFF. In nucleotides, the CDR3 is TGTGCCAGCAGTGAAGGGGGCAAGAACACTGAAGCTTTCTTT.